Presented here are 10 T cell receptor beta chains from one specimen sequenced in a study of OX40 agonist ivuxolimab in advanced cancers. Sequencing used immunoSEQ multiplex PCR; TCRdb keeps in-frame clones, though not all of them. The repertoire has fewer than 70,000 clones, around 87% of them found once; the top ten carry about 3.8%. Material: CD4+ or CD8+ T cells sorted from blood, obtained in a trial of the OX40 agonist ivuxolimab. Source of these receptors: an adult with an advanced solid tumor such as melanoma, head and neck, liver or kidney cancer.

The chain links TRBV5-5 to TRBJ1-1; D is perhaps TRBD1 (6 bases). Per the germline V gene, CDR1 is SGHKS and CDR2 is YYEKEE (reference sequence). V was clipped by 4 bases and J by 5 bases, with 15 bases between them. This CDR3 is 14 amino acids long. The CDR3 reads CASSRAQGGTEAFF. CDR3 DNA: TGTGCCAGCAGCCGGGCGCAAGGGGGTACTGAAGCTTTCTTT. The entire variable domain, with the rest obtained from reference TRBV5-5 and TRBJ1-1, is as follows: DAGVTQSPTHLIKTRGQQVTLRCSPISGHKSVSWYQQVLGQGPQFIFQYYEKEERGRGNFPDRFSARQFPNYSSELNVNALLLGDSALYLCASSRAQGGTEAFFGQGTRLTVV.

The chain links TRBV7-3 to TRBJ2-1; 7 nucleotides agree with TRBD1. V shed 6 bases and J 8 bases; nucleotides not matched to a gene: 7. The CDR3 sequence is 13 residues long. Germline assignment: CDR1 SGHTA and CDR2 FQGTGA. CDR3 coding DNA: TGTGCCAGCAGTCTTACCGGACAGGATGAGCAGTTCTTC. Amino acids: CASSLTGQDEQFF.

The rearrangement joins TRBV19 to TRBJ1-1; D uncertain. Trimming removed 3 bases from V and 0 bases from J, with 8 bases in between. The CDR3 has 14 residues. Looked up from germline, CDR1 is LNHDA and CDR2 is SQIVND (reference sequence). CDR3 bases: TGTGCCAGTAGTATCAAGTTGATGAACACTGAAGCTTTCTTT. Protein product: CASSIKLMNTEAFF.

The chain recombines TRBV2 with TRBJ2-2; 11 nucleotides agree with TRBD1. V was pared by 8 bases and J by 6 bases, with 5 bases of the junction left unmatched. The CDR3 sequence is 14 residues long. The germline V gene encodes CDR1 SNHLY and CDR2 FYNNEI. The CDR3 nucleotides read TGTGCCAGCGGGGACAGGGGGTTCTCCGGGGAGCTGTTTTTT. It encodes CASGDRGFSGELFF.

The gene calls are TRBV7-3 and TRBJ2-7, with 7 bases identical to TRBD1. Germline V gene lookup returns CDR1 SGHTA and CDR2 FQGTGA. Losses at the gene ends were 5 bases for V and 2 bases for J; bases not matched to a gene: 12. The CDR3 consists of 16 residues. CDR3 DNA sequence: TGTGCCAGCAGCCGGGGTACCGGGACAGCTCCCTACGAGCAGTACTTC. Translated, it gives CASSRGTGTAPYEQYF.

This chain uses TRBV11-3 with TRBJ1-6; maybe TRBD1 (5 bases). V lost 6 bases to trimming and J lost 7 bases, with 16 bases between them. There are 15 residues in the CDR3. CDR1 SGHNT and CDR2 YENEEA come from the germline V gene. The CDR3 DNA reads as TGTGCCAGCAGTTCAATGGGGACCCGAAATTCACCCCTCCACTTT. Protein: CASSSMGTRNSPLHF.

V usage is TRBV7-9 and J usage is TRBJ2-2; the D is unclear. The CDR3 spans 14 residues. Germline lookup yields CDR1 SEHNR and CDR2 FQNEAQ (reference sequence). V lost 5 bases and J 3 bases, leaving 10 bases between the germline ends. The CDR3 DNA reads TGTGCCAGCAGCAGGGAATTGGACACCGGGGAGCTGTTTTTT. Amino acid sequence: CASSRELDTGELFF.

This chain links TRBV6-5 with TRBJ1-2; TRBD1 is a possible D gene (5 bases). This CDR3 contains 16 residues. The V gene's germline CDR1 is MNHEY and CDR2 SVGAGI. The V end lost 4 bases, the J end lost 6 bases, and 21 bases lay between the germline ends. The chain's CDR3 is CASSSISSGTDNGYTF. The CDR3 coding sequence is TGTGCCAGCAGTTCCATCTCCTCGGGGACTGACAATGGCTACACCTTC.

This rearrangement joins TRBV7-8 to TRBJ2-7; possible D gene TRBD2, 6 bases. The CDR3 length is 15 residues. Germline loops: CDR1 SGHVS, CDR2 FQNEAQ. Trimming pared 0 bases from V and 3 bases from J, leaving 12 bases between. The CDR3 bases are TGTGCCAGCAGCTTAGCCGGAGGAGGGGACTACGAGCAGTACTTC. Its translation is CASSLAGGGDYEQYF.

This rearrangement joins TRBV4-2 to TRBJ1-4, with 7 bases lining up with TRBD1. Trimming took 4 bases from V and 4 from J; bases not matched to a gene: 6. There are 15 residues in the CDR3. CDR1 and CDR2 from the germline V gene are LGHNA and YNFKEQ. CDR3 loop: CASSLETGYNEKLFF. CDR3 nucleotide sequence: TGTGCCAGCAGCCTTGAGACAGGGTATAATGAAAAACTGTTTTTT.